A single T cell receptor beta chain is shown here with its context. This clonotype was detected only a few times. Its antigen is still unknown. No per-base quality is available; no much larger clone lies one base away. All donors were healthy Caucasians. The protocol used for the library was 5' RACE. Data came from an Illumina HiSeq 2000. Template switching added a universal primer binding site, and the final cDNA carried a unique molecular identifier that allowed TCR cDNA molecules to be counted accurately. Specific primers in the conserved constant-segment region were used to synthesize first-strand cDNA for TCR alpha and beta chains. To control for contamination, each cDNA library was double barcoded with a SMART-Mk sample barcode plus Illumina barcodes. TruSeq adapter sequences, together with Illumina sample barcodes, were added in two successive PCR steps. TCR alpha and beta cDNA libraries were sequenced on the Illumina HiSeq platform with custom primers. On the study's bioinformatics: Unique molecular identifiers were extracted from raw reads with MiGEC, and CDR3 positions were determined with MiXCR. For each individual, recombination models were inferred using an EM algorithm with the repgenHMM and IGoR tools. Shared clonotype analysis was performed with the tcR package in R, normalizing sharing by the product of cloneset sizes. Out-of-frame nonproductive sequences were analyzed to study raw recombination free of thymic and clonal selection effects. Clones were called with MiXCR by TCRdb after fastp trimmed the public reads at Q25, and only in-frame beta chains were retained. Entries are consolidated by CDR3 protein sequence, retaining the most common genes and DNA. V and J calls and clone size were set by TCRdb, not the authors. This sample lists 1.5 million to 2 million distinct CDR3 sequences; around 33% were detected once. The ten largest account for over 0.25% of the sample.

The sample is drawn from a study of identical twins (dated by TCRdb to 2016 to 2017). Context from the whole study: To test whether fetal clonotypes persist, this study deep-sequenced TCR alpha and beta repertoires from monozygotic twins, from unrelated adults of various ages, and from cord blood. To rule out contamination, replicate twin experiments were performed at different times with different library preparation protocols. Here is what the overall study found, with its caveats: Because the same donors could not be followed over many years, the conclusions depended on cross-sectional statistical analysis. Out-of-frame TCR alpha sequences shared between twins showed an excess of low generation-probability sequences compared with coincidental sharing between unrelated individuals. Zero-insertion analyses could be partly confounded by invariant T cells such as MAIT and iNKT, although diverse VJ usage argued against such confounding for most clonotypes. In monozygotic twins, out-of-frame TCR alpha sharing was systematically underestimated by recombination models, although the models agreed with sharing between unrelated individuals. In beta out-of-frame sequences, excess twin sharing was weaker, because having fewer shared sequences lowered the signal-to-noise ratio. Fewer insertions were carried by abundant cord blood beta clonotypes, a similar but weaker trend appeared in young adult naive repertoires, and no such trend appeared in memory repertoires.

Reading the germline V gene gives CDR1 MNHNS and CDR2 SASEGT. The V and J ends are trimmed by 6 bases and 3 bases, leaving 11 bases between them. The CDR3, from cysteine to phenylalanine, totals 13 residues. The DNA shown is the 39-base CDR3, in frame from base 1. This TCR was sampled from a newborn girl in good health. Recombination connected TRBV6-1 to TRBJ1-1, and TRBD1 may be the D gene, going by 6 matching bases. The source material was cord blood. The DNA sequence follows: TGTGCCAGCAGGGACTCAGGGGACACTGAAGCTTTCTTT. Its translation is CASRDSGDTEAFF.